This entry lists 5 T cell receptor beta chains sequenced from one sample in a study of cytomegalovirus exposure and HLA in healthy donors. Amplification used 60 Vbeta primers and 13 Jbeta primers. Sequencing was performed with immunoSEQ multiplex PCR; in TCRdb, only in-frame clones are kept and a portion is missing. The sample holds fewer than 200,000 clones, 75% to 85% seen once. Sequenced material: PBMCs. All receptors come from a boy younger than 18 in good health and CMV-seronegative.

This clone occurred a few times. V gene TRBV6-5 combines with J gene TRBJ2-7, with D possibly being TRBD2 (6 bases). CDR1 and CDR2 (germline): MNHEY, SVGAGI. Deletions cut 3 bases from V and 2 bases from J, with 17 bases between. This CDR3 contains 16 residues. Here the CDR3 reads CASSYSPGTVAYEQYF. The CDR3 DNA reads as TGTGCCAGCAGTTATTCGCCGGGGACTGTGGCCTACGAGCAGTACTTC.

The chain employs TRBV19 and TRBJ2-2; TRBD2 agrees at 7 bases. Germline V gene data show CDR1 as LNHDA and CDR2 as SQIVND (reference sequence). The ends lost 10 bases at V and 4 bases at J; junction bases unmatched: 12. CDR3 length: 15 amino acids. Here the CDR3 DNA reads TGTGCCACTATGACTAGCCCGCAGCTCACCGGGGAGCTGTTTTTT. It codes for CATMTSPQLTGELFF.

Here the CDR3 reads CASSRAGGPGEQFF. For the CDR3, the DNA is TGTGCCAGCAGTAGAGCGGGGGGGCCGGGTGAGCAGTTCTTC. This chain connects TRBV6-5 to TRBJ2-1, with 10 bases that match TRBD2. The CDR3 consists of 14 residues. V shed 5 bases, J shed 9 bases, and the junction held 7 bases outside the gene matches. Germline loops: CDR1 MNHEY, CDR2 SVGAGI.

V and J are TRBV6-1 and TRBJ1-1; D remains unclear. Between the trimmed V and J ends, which lost 6 bases and 0 bases, there was a span of 11 bases. Germline CDR1 MNHNS, CDR2 SASEGT. This CDR3 has 14 residues. CDR3 protein: CASRLVPMNTEAFF. CDR3 coding DNA: TGTGCCAGCAGGTTAGTACCAATGAACACTGAAGCTTTCTTT.

This clone was found a few times. The chain combines TRBV4-1 with TRBJ2-2; 9 nucleotides line up with TRBD1. J lost 5 bases, V lost 1 base, and 8 bases had no gene match. The CDR3 has 17 amino acids. Germline CDR1 and CDR2: MGHRA and YSYEKL. Here the CDR3 reads CASSQVLQGASTGELFF. DNA of the CDR3: TGCGCCAGCAGCCAAGTCTTACAGGGGGCATCGACCGGGGAGCTGTTTTTT.